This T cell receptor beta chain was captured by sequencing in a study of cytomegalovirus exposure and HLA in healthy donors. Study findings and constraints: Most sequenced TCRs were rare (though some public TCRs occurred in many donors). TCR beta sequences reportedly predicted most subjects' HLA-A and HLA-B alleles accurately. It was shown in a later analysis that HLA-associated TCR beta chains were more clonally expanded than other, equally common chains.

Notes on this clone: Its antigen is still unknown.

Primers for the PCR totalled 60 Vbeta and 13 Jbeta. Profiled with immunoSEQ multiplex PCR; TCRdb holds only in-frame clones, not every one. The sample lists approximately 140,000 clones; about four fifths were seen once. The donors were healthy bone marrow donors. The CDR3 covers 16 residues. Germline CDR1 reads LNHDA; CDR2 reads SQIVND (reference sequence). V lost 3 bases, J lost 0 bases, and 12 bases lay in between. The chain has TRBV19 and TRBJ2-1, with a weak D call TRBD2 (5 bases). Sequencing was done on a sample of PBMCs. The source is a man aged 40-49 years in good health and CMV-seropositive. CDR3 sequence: CASSIGAESSYNEQFF. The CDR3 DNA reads TGTGCCAGTAGTATCGGAGCGGAAAGCTCCTACAATGAGCAGTTCTTC.